Below are 15 T cell receptor beta chains sequenced from a single sample in a study of blood T cell repertoires in COVID-19. Sequencing used immunoSEQ multiplex PCR; TCRdb keeps in-frame clones, though not all of them. The data contain some 65,000 clones, approximately 93% of them seen just once; the ten biggest clones take up 2.9%. Sequencing was performed on peripheral blood. The receptors originated from a man between 70 and 80 years old with active COVID-19.

The gene calls are TRBV21-1 and TRBJ2-7; the table gives TRBD1 as D, unverified against the DNA. TRBV21-1 is classified as a pseudogene. The CDR3 extends over 13 amino acids. The CDR3 is CASSKDGRDRKYF. The CDR3 DNA sequence: TGTGCCAGCAGCAAAGATGGCCGGGACAGAAAGTACTTC.

V usage is TRBV5-4 and J usage is TRBJ1-1; TRBD1 might be the D (6 bases). V gave up 0 bases and J gave up 0 bases, with 15 bases separating them. The CDR3 runs to 17 residues. Germline CDR1 SGHNT, CDR2 YYREEE (reference sequence). This CDR3 is CASSLGGRDLLNTEAFF. The CDR3 DNA is TGTGCCAGCAGCTTGGGGGGGCGCGATCTTTTGAACACTGAAGCTTTCTTT.

This clone came up once. The chain joins TRBV6-5 to TRBJ2-5; 8 nucleotides align to TRBD2. Trimming removed 7 bases from V and 5 bases from J; junction bases left unmatched: 6. The CDR3 runs to 13 residues. Germline CDR1 reads MNHEY; CDR2 reads SVGAGI. The CDR3 bases are TGTGCCAGCACGCGGGGGGTGTGGGAGACCCAGTACTTC. Translation gives CASTRGVWETQYF.

V and J are TRBV7-9 and TRBJ1-3, with 9 nucleotides matching TRBD1. Germline values: CDR1 SEHNR, CDR2 FQNEAQ (reference sequence). This CDR3 has 15 residues. After removal of 5 bases from V and 4 bases from J, the junction contained 6 bases not matched to a gene. This CDR3 reads CASSIQGARGNTIYF. CDR3 nucleotide sequence: TGTGCCAGCAGCATACAGGGGGCGCGGGGAAACACCATATATTTT. Supplemented by reference TRBV7-9 and TRBJ1-3, the full variable domain reads DTGVSQNPRHKITKRGQNVTFRCDPISEHNRLYWYRQTLGQGPEFLTYFQNEAQLEKSRLLSDRFSAERPKGSFSTLEIQRTEQGDSAMYLCASSIQGARGNTIYFGEGSWLTVV.

This clone has only one observation. The rearrangement links TRBV12-3 or TRBV12-4 to TRBJ1-5, with D possibly TRBD1 on 6 matching bases. The CDR3 is 13 amino acids. The V end lost 6 bases, the J end lost 7 bases, and 13 bases lay between the germline ends. CDR3 sequence (DNA): TGTGCCAGCAGCCTAACGGGGGGCCAGCCCCAGCATTTT. Translating gives CASSLTGGQPQHF.

V is TRBV9 and J is TRBJ2-7; possibly TRBD2 for D (6 bases). V dropped 7 bases and J dropped 7 bases, with 18 bases sitting between them. Per germline, CDR1 SGDLS and CDR2 YYNGEE. This CDR3 has 13 amino acids. CDR3 in amino acids: CASWSRGGHEQYF. The DNA of the CDR3 is TGTGCCAGCTGGTCGAGGGGAGGTCATGAGCAGTACTTC.

V is TRBV6-5 and J is TRBJ2-2; perhaps TRBD2 as D (6 bases). This CDR3 has 14 residues. CDR1 is MNHEY, CDR2 SVGAGI, per germline. V dropped 6 bases and J dropped 1 base, with 9 bases sitting between them. DNA of the CDR3: TGTGCCAGCAGCCGGGACTGGAACACCGGGGAGCTGTTTTTT. It yields the protein CASSRDWNTGELFF.

This chain joins TRBV19 and TRBJ2-5, with TRBD2 matching over 11 bases. V gave up 5 bases and J gave up 2 bases; unmatched junction bases: 7. This CDR3 is built from 16 residues. Germline-derived CDR1 and CDR2 are LNHDA and SQIVND (reference sequence). The CDR3 loop is CASSARGLAVQETQYF. The CDR3 DNA reads TGTGCCAGTAGTGCCAGGGGACTAGCGGTACAAGAGACCCAGTACTTC.

The chain employs TRBV3-1 (or the pseudogene TRBV3-2) and TRBJ1-5, with TRBD1 matching 9 bases. Germline CDR1 LGHDT, CDR2 YNNKEL (reference sequence). The trim removed 7 bases at V and 4 bases at J, leaving 5 bases unmatched. This CDR3 contains 14 residues. The CDR3 nucleotides read TGTGCCAGCACGGCCGGGACAGGGAATCAGCCCCAGCATTTT. Residues: CASTAGTGNQPQHF.

The CDR3: CASSSPGLGRNEQFF. Here the CDR3 DNA reads TGTGCCAGCAGCTCACCGGGTCTCGGGAGGAATGAGCAGTTCTTC. The chain joins TRBV7-2 to TRBJ2-1; 7 bases fit TRBD2. This CDR3 contains 15 residues. V shed 4 bases, J shed 7 bases, and the junction held 10 bases outside the gene matches. Germline V gives CDR1 SGHTA, CDR2 FQGNSA.

This clone was observed a single time. This chain connects TRBV10-1 to TRBJ2-2; TRBD2 agrees at 11 bases. Losses at the gene ends were 6 bases for V and 0 bases for J; bases not matched to a gene: 3. This CDR3 has 16 residues. Germline V gene lookup returns CDR1 WNHNN and CDR2 SYGVQD (reference sequence). The CDR3 sequence: CASRYSGGANTGELFF. As DNA, the CDR3 is TGCGCCAGCAGATATAGCGGGGGGGCGAACACCGGGGAGCTGTTTTTT.

The chain links TRBV9 to TRBJ2-2; tentatively, D is TRBD2 (7 bases). The CDR3 extends over 20 amino acids. Germline assignment: CDR1 SGDLS and CDR2 YYNGEE. Trimming removed 0 bases at V and 2 bases at J, with 23 bases between. CDR3 sequence (DNA): TGTGCCAGCAGCGTAGGAGAAGGAGGTGTGGGAGGGGGAAACACCGGGGAGCTGTTTTTT. Residues: CASSVGEGGVGGGNTGELFF.

This sequence joins TRBV5-4 and TRBJ2-5, with 7 bases that match TRBD2. The CDR3 contains 17 residues. Germline V gene data show CDR1 as SGHNT and CDR2 as YYREEE (reference sequence). The V and J ends lost 4 bases and 2 bases, in that order; junction bases with no gene match: 14. Here the CDR3 DNA reads TGTGCCAGCAGCGGGGCCTCCCAATGGGGGGGACAAGAGACCCAGTACTTC. Its translation is CASSGASQWGGQETQYF.

The rearrangement links TRBV6-1 to TRBJ2-5; 7 bases map to TRBD1. Per the germline V gene, CDR1 is MNHNS and CDR2 is SASEGT. CDR3 length: 15 residues. The V segment lost 0 bases and the J segment 4 bases; nucleotides outside the gene matches: 5. The CDR3 bases are TGTGCCAGCAGTGAAGCAGGGGGCCGCGGAGAGACCCAGTACTTC. It specifies CASSEAGGRGETQYF.

V is TRBV5-1 and J is TRBJ2-2; unclear D gene. Germline V gene lookup returns CDR1 SGHRS and CDR2 YFSETQ. This CDR3 spans 12 amino acids. V was trimmed by 4 bases and J by 4 bases, leaving 5 bases between them. Written as DNA, the CDR3 is TGCGCCAGCAGCCTTCCCACCGGGGAGCTGTTTTTT. Translated: CASSLPTGELFF.